These 5 T cell receptor beta chains originate from one sample sequenced in a study of T-cell reconstitution after alpha-beta-depleted transplantation in children. Unique molecular identifiers featured in how the TCRbeta library was prepared. TCRdb itself ran the PCR reads through MiXCR, one entry per CDR3 protein. Of around 600,000 distinct CDR3 sequences listed, roughly 15% are singletons. The sequences come from PBMCs from the stem cell graft donor, collected from the stem cell graft. These receptors all stem from a human donor who donated a stem cell graft to a child with acute myeloid leukemia.

V usage is TRBV7-2 and J usage is TRBJ1-4, with 8 bases lining up with TRBD1. V lost 5 bases, J lost 8 bases, and 7 bases stayed unmatched. The CDR3 contains 14 residues. CDR1 is SGHTA, CDR2 FQGNSA, per germline. The CDR3 protein is CASSQRTGWEKLFF. The DNA of the CDR3 is TGTGCCAGCAGCCAACGGACAGGGTGGGAAAAACTGTTTTTT.

The chain combines TRBV20-1 with TRBJ1-1; D possibly corresponds to TRBD1 (5 bases). Trimming removed 3 bases at V and 6 bases at J, with 8 bases between. Germline CDR1 and CDR2: DFQATT and SNEGSKA (reference sequence). CDR3 length: 11 residues. The DNA for the CDR3 is TGCAGTGCTAGGGTGGGGGCTGAAGCTTTCTTT. Residues: CSARVGAEAFF.

This clonotype has at least ten counts. The chain links TRBV9 to TRBJ2-2, with TRBD1 matching over 10 bases. The germline V gene encodes CDR1 SGDLS and CDR2 YYNGEE. The CDR3 sequence is 15 residues long. Unmatched junction bases numbered 5, after V lost 4 bases and J lost 5 bases. CDR3 bases: TGTGCCAGCAGCCCAGGGGGACAGGGGACCGGGGAGCTGTTTTTT. It specifies CASSPGGQGTGELFF.

This clonotype was picked up a small number of times. The V and J genes are TRBV6-2 or TRBV6-3 and TRBJ1-2; TRBD1 agrees at 8 bases. After removal of 2 bases from V and 4 bases from J, the junction contained 6 bases not matched to a gene. Germline loops: CDR1 MNHEY, CDR2 SVGEGT. The CDR3 spans 15 residues. DNA of the CDR3: TGTGCCAGCAGTTACGTGGCAGGGGGCGGCTATGGCTACACCTTC. This gives the protein CASSYVAGGGYGYTF.

Only a few counts were recorded for this clonotype. The genes are TRBV7-2 and TRBJ2-7; 9 bases are a match to TRBD1. Germline values: CDR1 SGHTA, CDR2 FQGNSA. V gave up 5 bases and J gave up 5 bases; unmatched junction bases: 7. This CDR3 comprises 14 residues. This CDR3 reads CASSPRTGAHEQYF. In nucleotides, the CDR3 is TGTGCCAGCAGCCCACGGACAGGGGCCCACGAGCAGTACTTC.